The source of this TCR beta chain is a study of control samples from healthy donors and cancer patients. Per the germline V gene, CDR1 is MRHNA and CDR2 is SNTAGT. The ends were cut back, 5 bases at V and 7 bases at J, with 12 bases in the middle. The CDR3 has 14 residues. The table came from immunoSEQ multiplex PCR; TCRdb's copy has only in-frame clones and leaves some out. Of about 170,000 clones listed, around 88% are singletons. This clone was observed a handful of times. The receptor's source is a woman between 25 and 40 years old in good health. This chain connects TRBV6-4 to TRBJ1-6, with a possible D match to TRBD1 (5 bases). The source material was blood. For the CDR3, the DNA is TGTGCCAGCAGTTCCACAGGTCAGAATTCACCCCTCCACTTT. It is translated as CASSSTGQNSPLHF.